This T cell receptor beta chain derives from a study of blood T cell repertoires in COVID-19. Sequencing was performed with immunoSEQ multiplex PCR; in TCRdb, only in-frame clones are kept and a portion is missing. Of a few hundred thousand clones listed, over 75% are singletons. Germline values: CDR1 GTSNPN, CDR2 SVGIG (reference sequence). CDR3 length equals 14 residues. V gave up 0 bases and J gave up 2 bases, with 11 bases separating them. The specimen sequenced was peripheral blood. V is TRBV30 and J is TRBJ2-7; no clear D. The clonotype comes from a woman between 25 and 40 years old with COVID-19, enrolled during active disease. The CDR3 loop reads CAWSVPLVAYEQYF. Written as DNA, the CDR3 is TGTGCCTGGAGTGTACCTCTAGTTGCCTACGAGCAGTACTTC.